The source of this TCR beta chain is a study of OX40 agonist ivuxolimab in advanced cancers. At the level of the study: Patients' therapy was ivuxolimab, an antibody that acts as an agonist of OX40 (CD134).

Points on this clone: The antigen is not known. At one end, the junction sequence differs from germline, possibly due to a read error. The sample holds other DNA sequences that translate to the same CDR3.

The V gene's germline CDR1 is MDHEN and CDR2 SYDVKM. CDR3 length equals 14 residues. This table comes from immunoSEQ multiplex PCR, and its TCRdb copy is limited to in-frame clones, with some not included. The sample yields approximately 16,000 clones, 70% to 90% seen once. Study findings and constraints: At 0.1 to 3.0 mg/kg, CD4+ and CD8+ blood T cells expanded clonally by week 6.

This sequence originates from an adult with an advanced solid tumor such as melanoma, head and neck, liver or kidney cancer. Specimen: CD4+ or CD8+ T cells sorted from blood, collected in a trial of the OX40 agonist ivuxolimab. The chain uses TRBV28 and TRBJ2-3, with no clear D. The CDR3 loop is CASSYGTSTDTQYF. The CDR3 DNA reads as TGTGCTAGCAGTTACGGCACTAGCACAGATACGCAGTATTTT.